Each of the 4 T cell receptor beta chains below was sequenced from the same sample in a study of blood T cell repertoires in COVID-19 (TCRdb year 2020). The library came from the immunoSEQ multiplex PCR assay. TCRdb provides this immuneACCESS table in a form limited to in-frame rearrangements. Some clones are lacking; in checked studies, under half of them reflect an unresolved V gene, and why the rest are absent is not known. A total of 60,000 to 70,000 clones appear in this sample, around 92% of them only once. In total, the top ten clones hold around 13% of the sample. Sequenced sample: peripheral blood. These receptors all come from a human donor with active COVID-19. The donor label of this sample is uncertain.

V gene TRBV30 combines with J gene TRBJ2-7, with 10 bases aligning to TRBD2. This CDR3 has 15 residues. Germline CDR1 and CDR2: GTSNPN and SVGIG (reference sequence). Trimming at V came to 3 bases and at J to 0 bases, leaving 5 bases not matched to a gene. CDR3 nucleotides: TGTGCCTGGAGCACGGGACTAGCGCGCTCCTACGAGCAGTACTTC. Translated: CAWSTGLARSYEQYF.

The J gene is TRBJ1-2, the V gene TRBV28; 8 bases fit TRBD1. Germline loops: CDR1 MDHEN, CDR2 SYDVKM. The J segment lost 5 bases and the V segment lost 2 bases, leaving 1 base of the junction unmatched. The CDR3 has 13 amino acids. CDR3 amino acids: CASSLRTGYGYTF. The DNA of the CDR3 is TGTGCCAGCAGTTTAAGGACAGGGTATGGCTACACCTTC.

The J gene is TRBJ1-1, the V gene TRBV29-1, with 11 bases aligning to TRBD1. There are 16 residues in the CDR3. J was trimmed by 4 bases and V by 1 base; bases with no gene match: 8. Germline loops: CDR1 SQVTM, CDR2 ANQGSEA. CDR3 region: CSVEGWSGTGGTEAFF. DNA for the CDR3: TGCAGCGTTGAAGGTTGGAGCGGGACAGGGGGCACTGAAGCTTTCTTT. Full variable domain (outside the CDR3, taken from reference TRBV29-1 and TRBJ1-1): SAVISQKPSRDICQRGTSLTIQCQVDSQVTMMFWYRQQPGQSLTLIATANQGSEATYESGFVIDKFPISRPNLTFSTLTVSNMSPEDSSIYLCSVEGWSGTGGTEAFFGQGTRLTVV.

Only one count was recorded for this clone. The chain is built from TRBV5-6 and TRBJ2-1; weak D call: TRBD2 (6 bases). The V and J ends lost 0 bases and 9 bases respectively, with 16 bases between them. Germline V gene lookup returns CDR1 SGHDT and CDR2 YYEEEE. The CDR3 totals 15 residues. In DNA, the CDR3 is TGTGCCAGCAGCTTGGCGCTAGCGACTTGGGGTGAGCAGTTCTTC. It translates to CASSLALATWGEQFF.